The rows below give T cell receptor beta chains drawn from one sample of a study of cytomegalovirus exposure and HLA in healthy donors. Only in-frame clones appear in the TCRdb table, and some are missing; sequencing was by immunoSEQ multiplex PCR. The sample lists about 160,000 clones; roughly 78% were seen once. Sequences were obtained from PBMCs. These TCRs come from a man in his forties or fifties in good health and CMV-seropositive. Each CDR3 is given with its conserved first and last residue. Fields, in order: clone size, J gene, V gene, D gene, CDR3 length, CDR3 protein, CDR3 DNA. D genes are given only for firm matches. Only some rows state a clone size, as once, few, many or a class for expanded clones.

abundance: NA; j_gene: TRBJ2-3; v_gene: TRBV27; d_gene: NA; len: 13; CDR3aa: CASRLVGTDTQYF; CDR3nt: TGTGCCAGCAGACTAGTGGGCACAGATACGCAGTATTTT
abundance: NA; j_gene: TRBJ1-6; v_gene: TRBV7-2; d_gene: NA; len: 17; CDR3aa: CASSSPGGVGPGSPLHF; CDR3nt: TGTGCCAGCAGCTCGCCGGGGGGAGTGGGCCCGGGTTCACCCCTCCACTTT
abundance: NA; j_gene: TRBJ2-7; v_gene: TRBV4-1; d_gene: TRBD1; len: 14; CDR3aa: CASSQAQGAYEQYF; CDR3nt: TGCGCCAGCAGCCAAGCACAGGGGGCCTACGAGCAGTACTTC
abundance: NA; j_gene: TRBJ2-2; v_gene: TRBV4-1; d_gene: TRBD2; len: 16; CDR3aa: CASSQDGGAHTGELFF; CDR3nt: TGCGCCAGCAGCCAAGACGGGGGGGCGCACACCGGGGAGCTGTTTTTT
abundance: NA; j_gene: TRBJ2-3; v_gene: TRBV7-9; d_gene: NA; len: 12; CDR3aa: CSSSPADNSRYF; CDR3nt: TGTTCCAGCAGCCCGGCGGACAACTCGAGGTATTTT
abundance: NA; j_gene: TRBJ1-5; v_gene: TRBV19; d_gene: TRBD1; len: 21; CDR3aa: CASSIPFSGTGARGSNQPQHF; CDR3nt: TGTGCCAGTAGTATCCCTTTCTCCGGGACAGGGGCCCGTGGGAGCAATCAGCCCCAGCATTTT
abundance: NA; j_gene: TRBJ2-5; v_gene: TRBV4-3; d_gene: TRBD2; len: 16; CDR3aa: CASSQWVGGNPEGQYF; CDR3nt: TGCGCCAGCAGCCAGTGGGTGGGGGGGAACCCCGAGGGCCAGTACTTC
abundance: few; j_gene: TRBJ2-7; v_gene: TRBV18; d_gene: TRBD1; len: 14; CDR3aa: CASSPSTGPYEQYF; CDR3nt: TGTGCCAGCTCACCATCGACAGGGCCCTACGAGCAGTACTTC
abundance: few; j_gene: TRBJ2-7; v_gene: TRBV11-2; d_gene: NA; len: 14; CDR3aa: CASSLDPGPYEQYF; CDR3nt: TGTGCCAGCAGCTTAGATCCAGGCCCCTACGAGCAGTACTTC
abundance: NA; j_gene: TRBJ2-7; v_gene: TRBV4-2; d_gene: NA; len: 16; CDR3aa: CASSQEVTLATYEQYF; CDR3nt: TGTGCCAGCAGCCAAGAAGTTACCCTAGCAACGTACGAGCAGTACTTC
abundance: few; j_gene: TRBJ1-3; v_gene: TRBV19; d_gene: NA; len: 13; CDR3aa: CASKPSSGNTIYF; CDR3nt: TGTGCCAGTAAGCCGAGCTCTGGAAACACCATATATTTT
abundance: NA; j_gene: TRBJ2-7; v_gene: TRBV7-6; d_gene: TRBD1; len: 14; CDR3aa: CASSTRTGWDEQYF; CDR3nt: TGTGCCAGCAGCACACGGACAGGGTGGGACGAGCAGTACTTC
abundance: NA; j_gene: TRBJ2-5; v_gene: TRBV7-7; d_gene: NA; len: 14; CDR3aa: CASSLGPGSETQYF; CDR3nt: TGTGCTAGCAGCTTGGGGCCAGGGTCGGAGACCCAGTACTTC
abundance: NA; j_gene: TRBJ2-2; v_gene: TRBV7-9; d_gene: NA; len: 14; CDR3aa: CASSFRQNTGELFF; CDR3nt: TGTGCCAGCAGCTTCCGACAGAACACCGGGGAGCTGTTTTTT
abundance: NA; j_gene: TRBJ2-3; v_gene: TRBV10-2; d_gene: TRBD1; len: 14; CDR3aa: CASRKTGAGDTQYF; CDR3nt: TGCGCCAGCAGGAAGACAGGGGCCGGGGATACGCAGTATTTT
abundance: NA; j_gene: TRBJ2-7; v_gene: TRBV4-3; d_gene: NA; len: 14; CDR3aa: CASSQVGGGYEQYF; CDR3nt: TGCGCCAGCAGCCAAGTAGGGGGAGGGTACGAGCAGTACTTC
abundance: NA; j_gene: TRBJ2-2; v_gene: TRBV7-9; d_gene: TRBD1; len: 14; CDR3aa: CASASTGGAGELFF; CDR3nt: TGTGCCAGCGCTTCAACAGGGGGAGCCGGGGAGCTGTTTTTT
abundance: NA; j_gene: TRBJ2-1; v_gene: TRBV19; d_gene: TRBD1; len: 14; CDR3aa: CASSLGTAINEQFF; CDR3nt: TGTGCCAGTAGTTTGGGGACAGCCATCAATGAGCAGTTCTTC
abundance: NA; j_gene: TRBJ2-4; v_gene: TRBV4-1; d_gene: NA; len: 15; CDR3aa: CASSPHSIGKNIQYF; CDR3nt: TGCGCCAGCAGCCCACACAGTATCGGCAAAAACATTCAGTACTTC
abundance: NA; j_gene: TRBJ1-5; v_gene: TRBV27; d_gene: NA; len: 14; CDR3aa: CASNIAGSNQPQHF; CDR3nt: TGTGCCAGCAACATCGCGGGGTCTAATCAGCCCCAGCATTTT
abundance: NA; j_gene: TRBJ2-3; v_gene: TRBV27; d_gene: TRBD1; len: 15; CDR3aa: CASSLRDRDSDTQYF; CDR3nt: TGTGCCAGCAGTCTCCGGGACAGGGACTCAGATACGCAGTATTTT
abundance: NA; j_gene: TRBJ2-7; v_gene: TRBV6-6; d_gene: NA; len: 15; CDR3aa: CASSYGGDWSYEQYF; CDR3nt: TGTGCCAGCAGTTACGGAGGCGATTGGAGTTACGAGCAGTACTTC
abundance: NA; j_gene: TRBJ2-4; v_gene: TRBV12-5; d_gene: TRBD1; len: 17; CDR3aa: CASGPPGDSPAKNIQYF; CDR3nt: TGTGCTAGTGGTCCTCCCGGGGACAGCCCAGCCAAAAACATTCAGTACTTC